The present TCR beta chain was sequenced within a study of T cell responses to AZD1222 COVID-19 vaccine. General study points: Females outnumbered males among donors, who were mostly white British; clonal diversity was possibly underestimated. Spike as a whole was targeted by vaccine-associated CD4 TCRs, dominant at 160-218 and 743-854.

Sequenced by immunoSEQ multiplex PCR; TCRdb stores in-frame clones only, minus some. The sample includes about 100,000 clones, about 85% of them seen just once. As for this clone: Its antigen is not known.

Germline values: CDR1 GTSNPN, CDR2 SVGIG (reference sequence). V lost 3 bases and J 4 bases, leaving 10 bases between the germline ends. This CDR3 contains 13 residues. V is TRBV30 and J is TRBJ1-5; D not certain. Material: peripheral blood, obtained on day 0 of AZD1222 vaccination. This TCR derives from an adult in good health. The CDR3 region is CAWSLRGNQPQHF. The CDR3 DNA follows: TGTGCCTGGAGCCTACGAGGAAATCAGCCCCAGCATTTT.